The 22 T cell receptor beta chains given below trace back to one sample, sequenced in a study of OX40 agonist ivuxolimab in advanced cancers. The assay was immunoSEQ multiplex PCR, and TCRdb's table has in-frame clones only and misses some. The data hold more than 50,000 clones, with over 65% observed a single time. This specimen was CD4+ or CD8+ T cells sorted from blood, taken in a trial of the OX40 agonist ivuxolimab. The source of these receptors is an adult with an advanced solid tumor such as melanoma, head and neck, liver or kidney cancer.

V usage is TRBV9 and J usage is TRBJ1-2; possible D gene TRBD1, 6 bases. The germline V gene encodes CDR1 SGDLS and CDR2 YYNGEE. The CDR3 totals 14 residues. V was cut by 3 bases and J by 4 bases, with 13 bases left in between. In nucleotides, the CDR3 is TGTGCCAGCAGCGGTGGAGGGGGTATCTATGGCTACACCTTC. The encoded protein is CASSGGGGIYGYTF.

The chain links TRBV4-1 to TRBJ1-1; D possibly corresponds to TRBD1 (5 bases). The CDR3 runs 15 residues. Deletions cut 0 bases from V and 6 bases from J, with 14 bases between. CDR1 and CDR2 from the germline V gene are MGHRA and YSYEKL. The CDR3 sequence: CASSQDWQGAAEAFF. The CDR3 coding sequence is TGCGCCAGCAGCCAAGATTGGCAGGGCGCCGCTGAAGCTTTCTTT.

The chain links TRBV10-3 to TRBJ1-1, with D possibly being TRBD1 (6 bases). The length of the CDR3 is 15 residues. Trimming shortened V by 3 bases and J by 0 bases, and 11 bases separated the two germline ends. The germline gives CDR1 ENHRY, CDR2 SYGVKD. The CDR3 DNA reads TGTGCCATCAGTGAATCACACAGGGTGAACACTGAAGCTTTCTTT. As protein: CAISESHRVNTEAFF.

The V call is TRBV6-6, the J call TRBJ2-7, with D unresolved. Trimming took 0 bases from V and 5 from J, leaving 2 bases between them. CDR1 and CDR2 (germline): MNHNY, SVGAGI (reference sequence). The CDR3 totals 11 residues. CDR3 protein: CASSYSDEQYF. In DNA, the CDR3 is TGTGCCAGCAGTTACTCGGACGAGCAGTACTTC.

This clone was seen a handful of times. This rearrangement joins TRBV5-1 to TRBJ2-2; D not certain. This CDR3 has 13 residues. The germline V and J ends were trimmed by 1 base and 8 bases, with 9 bases remaining between them. In germline, CDR1 is SGHRS, CDR2 YFSETQ. CDR3 region: CASSLRNGGELFF. The CDR3 DNA is TGCGCCAGCAGCTTGAGGAATGGGGGGGAGCTGTTTTTT.

For the CDR3, the DNA is TGTGCCAGCAGCTGGGGGACAGGGAGGGGGACTGAAGCTTTCTTT. Translation: CASSWGTGRGTEAFF. The J gene is TRBJ1-1, the V gene TRBV5-6; 9 bases agree with TRBD1. There are 15 residues in the CDR3. J lost 5 bases, V lost 3 bases, and 8 bases had no gene match. Germline values: CDR1 SGHDT, CDR2 YYEEEE.

The gene calls are TRBV7-2 and TRBJ2-3; no reliable D call. V was clipped by 2 bases and J by 0 bases, with 12 bases between them. The CDR3 covers 16 residues. CDR1 SGHTA and CDR2 FQGNSA come from the germline V gene. CDR3 DNA sequence: TGTGCCAGCAGCTTAAGATCCAGGTTAAGCACAGATACGCAGTATTTT. As protein: CASSLRSRLSTDTQYF.

The CDR3 protein is CASSLGNRNSGANVLTF. The CDR3 DNA reads as TGTGCCAGCAGCTTGGGTAACAGGAACTCTGGGGCCAACGTCCTGACTTTC. The genes are TRBV5-4 and TRBJ2-6, with D tentatively TRBD1 (5 bases). Looked up from germline, CDR1 is SGHNT and CDR2 is YYREEE (reference sequence). This CDR3 contains 17 residues. Trimming left V 0 bases short and J 0 bases short, with 10 bases between.

This chain uses TRBV5-4 with TRBJ2-2; 7 bases agree with TRBD1. CDR1 and CDR2 (germline): SGHNT, YYREEE (reference sequence). This CDR3 comprises 14 residues. After removal of 4 bases from V and 6 bases from J, the junction contained 6 bases not matched to a gene. CDR3 sequence (DNA): TGTGCCAGCAGCCTATTACAGGGGCCCGGGGAGCTGTTTTTT. This codes for CASSLLQGPGELFF.

This sequence joins TRBV6-1 and TRBJ1-6; 7 nucleotides match TRBD1. Germline V gives CDR1 MNHNS, CDR2 SASEGT. This CDR3 is built from 14 residues. V dropped 11 bases and J dropped 1; count of bases not matched to a gene: 5. The CDR3: CAAYRGSYNSPLHF. The CDR3 nucleotides read TGTGCCGCCTACAGGGGTTCCTATAATTCACCCCTCCACTTT.

This clone was found a few times. At one end, the junction sequence differs from germline, possibly due to a read error. The CDR3 DNA follows: TGTGCTAGCAGCTTAACGACAGCCCTCGCGGGCAATCAGCCCCAGCATTTT. As protein: CASSLTTALAGNQPQHF. The chain recombines TRBV7-7 with TRBJ1-5; tentatively, D is TRBD1 (5 bases). CDR1 is SSHAT and CDR2 is FNYEAQ in the germline V gene (reference sequence). The CDR3 contains 17 residues.

This sequence joins TRBV5-1 and TRBJ1-2; possible D gene TRBD1, 5 bases. V was cut by 4 bases and J by 5 bases, with 15 bases left in between. The CDR3 is 14 amino acids. Germline loops: CDR1 SGHRS, CDR2 YFSETQ. In nucleotides, the CDR3 is TGCGCCAGCAGCCGCAGGGAATTCGGGTATGGCTACACCTTC. Translating it yields CASSRREFGYGYTF.

CDR3 in DNA: TGTGCAAGTGGACGGGGGGACAGAGCTAGCACAGATACGCAGTATTTT. Translating gives CASGRGDRASTDTQYF. The rearrangement joins TRBV12-2 to TRBJ2-3. TRBV12-2 is labeled a pseudogene. CDR3 length equals 16 residues.

The chain uses TRBV6-1 and TRBJ1-2; D not certain. The ends were cut back, 5 bases at V and 6 bases at J, with 10 bases in the middle. The CDR3 extends over 12 amino acids. The germline CDR1 and CDR2 sequences are MNHNS and SASEGT. CDR3: CASSPPPNGYTF. The CDR3 bases are TGTGCCAGCAGTCCCCCCCCCAATGGCTACACCTTC.

The V and J genes are TRBV6-1 and TRBJ1-2; 11 bases are shared with TRBD1. This CDR3 spans 15 amino acids. Germline lookup yields CDR1 MNHNS and CDR2 SASEGT. J was trimmed by 0 bases and V by 7 bases; bases with no gene match: 4. The DNA of the CDR3 is TGTGCCAGCAACCCGGGACAGGGGGCTAACTATGGCTACACCTTC. It specifies CASNPGQGANYGYTF.

This chain links TRBV7-6 with TRBJ2-1; 11 positions match TRBD2. The trim removed 1 base at V and 4 bases at J, leaving 6 bases unmatched. The CDR3 contains 17 residues. Germline V gene data show CDR1 as SGHVS and CDR2 as FNYEAQ. In DNA form, the CDR3 reads TGTGCCAGCAGCTTAGTCCCTAGCGGGGGGCCTTACAATGAGCAGTTCTTC. Protein product: CASSLVPSGGPYNEQFF. Full variable domain (remainder filled in from reference TRBV7-6 and TRBJ2-1): GAGVSQSPRYKVTKRGQDVALRCDPISGHVSLYWYRQALGQGPEFLTYFNYEAQQDKSGLPNDRFSAERPEGSISTLTIQRTEQRDSAMYRCASSLVPSGGPYNEQFFGPGTRLTVL.

V usage is TRBV11-3 and J usage is TRBJ2-3; the match to TRBD2 covers 7 bases. V was pared by 0 bases and J by 1 base, with 4 bases of the junction left unmatched. The CDR3 has 16 residues. Germline values: CDR1 SGHNT, CDR2 YENEEA. This chain's CDR3 is CASSLESSGGTDTQYF. CDR3 coding DNA: TGTGCCAGCAGCTTAGAGTCTAGCGGAGGCACAGATACGCAGTATTTT.

The V call is TRBV11-3, the J call TRBJ2-7, with D perhaps being TRBD1 or TRBD2 (5 bases each). The CDR3 length is 14 residues. V was pared by 1 base and J by 5 bases, with 12 bases between. CDR1 and CDR2 from the germline V gene are SGHNT and YENEEA. Here the CDR3 reads CASSLGGTLNEQYF. The DNA of the CDR3 is TGTGCCAGCAGCTTAGGAGGGACCCTTAACGAGCAGTACTTC.

The chain employs TRBV5-1 and TRBJ2-1; 8 nucleotides agree with TRBD2. V gave up 2 bases and J gave up 0 bases; unmatched junction bases: 7. The CDR3 totals 17 residues. CDR1 SGHRS and CDR2 YFSETQ come from the germline V gene. The CDR3 coding sequence is TGCGCCAGCAGCTTTACCGGGACTAGGGGCTCCTACAATGAGCAGTTCTTC. Its protein is CASSFTGTRGSYNEQFF.

CDR3 region: CASSHGGGRSSYEQYF. The CDR3 DNA follows: TGTGCCAGTAGCCACGGTGGGGGGAGGAGCTCCTACGAGCAGTACTTC. This chain links TRBV19 with TRBJ2-7, with D maybe TRBD2 (6 bases). CDR1 is LNHDA and CDR2 is SQIVND in the germline V gene (reference sequence). V lost 6 bases to trimming and J lost 0 bases, with 18 bases between them. This CDR3 is built from 16 residues. The variable domain in full, completed from reference TRBV19 and TRBJ2-7, reads DGGITQSPKYLFRKEGQNVTLSCEQNLNHDAMYWYRQDPGQGLRLIYYSQIVNDFQKGDIAEGYSVSREKKESFPLTVTSAQKNPTAFYLCASSHGGGRSSYEQYFGPGTRLTVT.

In this sample, this clone turned up a few times. The chain carries TRBV7-2 and TRBJ2-5; D is uncertain. This CDR3 is built from 15 residues. Germline CDR1 is SGHTA and CDR2 is FQGNSA. V was cut by 0 bases and J by 3 bases, with 11 bases left in between. The CDR3 bases are TGTGCCAGCAGCTTAGCCCCGACTCCCAAAGAGACCCAGTACTTC. Translation gives CASSLAPTPKETQYF. The full variable domain, with the rest looked up from reference TRBV7-2 and TRBJ2-5, is GAGVSQSPSNKVTEKGKDVELRCDPISGHTALYWYRQSLGQGLEFLIYFQGNSAPDKSGLPSDRFSAERTGGSVSTLTIQRTQQEDSAVYLCASSLAPTPKETQYFGPGTRLLVL.

The CDR3 DNA reads as TGCGTTGAAGGGGGCGTATTTGAAAAACTGTTTTTT. Amino acid sequence: CVEGGVFEKLFF. V gene TRBV23-1 combines with J gene TRBJ1-4, with 7 bases that match TRBD1. TRBV23-1 carries the ORF label, with uncertain function. The CDR3 is 12 amino acids.